This record looks at one TCR beta chain sequence and its context. The data stem from a study of blood T cell repertoires in COVID-19. About the study: Whether acute or convalescent, the COVID-19 samples came from the United States, Italy and Spain. T cells, B-cell-depleted T cells, or PBMCs provided the cDNA or gDNA that served as material.

Original data processing: Using reference gene primer amplification, nucleated cell counts were estimated. The table came from immunoSEQ multiplex PCR; TCRdb's copy has only in-frame clones and leaves some out. The DNA was the basis for D and trimming; V, J and clone size are from that table. The sample lists under 25,000 clones, approximately 91% occurring once. The receptor comes from a human donor in a cohort sampled during active COVID-19. The donor label of this sample is uncertain. Specimen: peripheral blood.

CDR3 region: CASSQVAGGTLLDTQYF. The CDR3 nucleotides read TGTGCCAGCAGCCAAGTGGCGGGAGGAACCTTATTGGATACGCAGTATTTT. The J gene is TRBJ2-3, the V gene TRBV14; the match to TRBD2 covers 8 bases. J gave up 6 bases and V 1 base, and 12 bases lay outside the gene matches. There are 17 residues in the CDR3. Germline lookup yields CDR1 SGHDN and CDR2 FVKESK.